Listed below are T cell receptor beta chains from one sample, sequenced in a study of human T cells and chemical hapten exposure. MiXCR, applied by TCRdb to the RACE reads, yields one record per CDR3 protein. The sample lists tens of thousands of distinct CDR3 sequences, about 11% seen once, with 2% to 2.5% in the top ten. The sample in question was whole blood, obtained in connection with sensitization to the hapten diphenylcyclopropenone (DPC). These receptors came from a man in his forties or fifties with alopecia areata. Some clones in this sample may be carry-over from other donors' samples. CDR3s include the opening cysteine and the closing phenylalanine or tryptophan. A D gene is named only where the DNA matches it firmly. Clone size appears in some rows only: once, few, many, or a class for an expanded clone.

TGTGCCAGCAGCCTGAAACCGAACACCGGGGAGCTGTTTTTT CASSLKPNTGELFF TRBJ2-2 TRBV27 . few
TGTGCCAGCAGTGCGCTGATGAACACTGAAGCTTTCTTT CASSALMNTEAFF TRBJ1-1 TRBV28 . many
TGTGCCAGCAGTTTAAGCTATAGCAATCAGCCCCAGCATTTT CASSLSYSNQPQHF TRBJ1-5 TRBV6-2/TRBV6-3 . .
TGTGCCAGCAGCGAGGGGGGACAGGGTGTGCGTCTCGACTATGGCTACACCTTC CASSEGGQGVRLDYGYTF TRBJ1-2 TRBV9 TRBD1 .
TGTGCTAGCAGCCGCGGCGAGAGCACAGATACGCAGTATTTT CASSRGESTDTQYF TRBJ2-3 TRBV7-7 . few
TGTGCCAGCAGCGTTTTTTCAGGGACAAGTCAGCCCCAGCATTTT CASSVFSGTSQPQHF TRBJ1-5 TRBV7-2 . few
TGTGCCAGCAGCGTGGGGACAGGGGGGGACTATGGCTACACCTTC CASSVGTGGDYGYTF TRBJ1-2 TRBV9 TRBD1 few
TGTGCCAGCACCGACAGGGGGGATAATTCACCCCTCCACTTT CASTDRGDNSPLHF TRBJ1-6 TRBV6-6 TRBD1 many
TGTGCCAGCAGCTTACTCTCAGATACGCAGTATTTT CASSLLSDTQYF TRBJ2-3 TRBV7-2 . many
TGCAGTGCTAGCCGGGACAGTGCTATCTACGAGCAGTACTTC CSASRDSAIYEQYF TRBJ2-7 TRBV20-1 TRBD1 .
TGCGCCAGCAGCTTGGGGGAGCTACAAGAGACCCAGTACTTC CASSLGELQETQYF TRBJ2-5 TRBV5-1 . .
TGTGCCAGCAGCTCCGCCAGAAGGGAGACCCAGTACTTC CASSSARRETQYF TRBJ2-5 TRBV7-2 . .
TGCGCCAGCGCTAGCACGGCGGGAGACAGAGAGACCCAGTACTTC CASASTAGDRETQYF TRBJ2-5 TRBV5-1 TRBD2 .
TGTGCCTGGAGTAAAGGGACAGAAAATGGCTACACCTTC CAWSKGTENGYTF TRBJ1-2 TRBV30 TRBD1 many
TGCGCCAGCAGTCACCCCGGGACAGCTTTCACAGATACGCAGTATTTT CASSHPGTAFTDTQYF TRBJ2-3 TRBV23-1 TRBD1 few
TGTGCCAGCAGGACGACCGGGACAACATATGGCTACACCTTC CASRTTGTTYGYTF TRBJ1-2 TRBV6-1 . few
TGTGCCAGCAGTTTAAAGGGACTAGCGGGGATAAACTACGAGCAGTACTTC CASSLKGLAGINYEQYF TRBJ2-7 TRBV27 TRBD2 .
TGTGCCAGCAGAAGGTCGCGGACATTGCACGAAAAACTGTTTTTT CASRRSRTLHEKLFF TRBJ1-4 TRBV2 . .
TGCAGTGCCAGCTGGGGGACTAGCGGGAGAGGGTACGAGCAGTACTTC CSASWGTSGRGYEQYF TRBJ2-7 TRBV20-1 TRBD2 few
TGTGCCAGTAGTACTAGACAGGCGGGCCAGCCCCAGCATTTT CASSTRQAGQPQHF TRBJ1-5 TRBV19 . many
TGCAGTGCAGCCCGCGGACTACAAGAGACCCAGTACTTC CSAARGLQETQYF TRBJ2-5 TRBV20-1 . .
TGTGCCAGCAGTTACCCAGGACGAACTGAAGCTTTCTTT CASSYPGRTEAFF TRBJ1-1 TRBV6-2/TRBV6-3 . many
TGTGCCAGCAGTCAACCGGGACAGTATAATTCACCCCTCCACTTT CASSQPGQYNSPLHF TRBJ1-6 TRBV2 TRBD1 .
TGTGCCAGCAGTTTACGGACAGACACCTACGAGCAGTACTTC CASSLRTDTYEQYF TRBJ2-7 TRBV12-3/TRBV12-4 . many
TGTGCCAGCAGCTGGACAGGGGGCAGAAACATTCAGTACTTC CASSWTGGRNIQYF TRBJ2-4 TRBV6-1 TRBD1 few
TGTGCCAGCAGCTTGACAGGCTACGAGCAGTACTTC CASSLTGYEQYF TRBJ2-7 TRBV7-2 . .
TGTGCCAGCAGCGTAGATTACTACACCGGGGAGCTGTTTTTT CASSVDYYTGELFF TRBJ2-2 TRBV9 . few
TGTGCCAGTAGTCGGCTCGTACAGCGAGATCAGTACTTC CASSRLVQRDQYF TRBJ2-4 TRBV19 . many
TGTGCCATCAGTGAGTCGGTGGGGCTGAAGACTGGGGCCAACGTCCTGACTTTC CAISESVGLKTGANVLTF TRBJ2-6 TRBV10-3 . .
TGTGCCAGCAAATCGCCTCAGGGATTGAACACTGAAGCTTTCTTT CASKSPQGLNTEAFF TRBJ1-1 TRBV6-5 . .
TGTGCCAGCTCACCTACGCGGGAGGGAGGAGAGACCCAGTACTTC CASSPTREGGETQYF TRBJ2-5 TRBV18 TRBD2 many
TGTGCCAGACCAGGACTAGTATCGGGGGAGCTGTTTTTT CARPGLVSGELFF TRBJ2-2 TRBV7-2 TRBD2 few
TGTGCCAGCAGCCAACTGAGACAGAGGGGTGGCTACACCTTC CASSQLRQRGGYTF TRBJ1-2 TRBV16 . many
TGTGCCATCAAGGGGGATAGCAATCAGCCCCAGCATTTT CAIKGDSNQPQHF TRBJ1-5 TRBV10-3 . few
TGTGCCACCGCCTTGGACACAGATACGCAGTATTTT CATALDTDTQYF TRBJ2-3 TRBV6-6 . few
TGCAGTGCTCGGGCTAGCGGGAGGACCTATGAGCAGTTCTTC CSARASGRTYEQFF TRBJ2-1 TRBV20-1 TRBD2 .
TGTGCCAGCAGCATACGACAGGGGACTCACGAGCAGTACTTC CASSIRQGTHEQYF TRBJ2-7 TRBV14 TRBD1 .
TGTGTCAGCACCCGGACAGGGGTGAACACTGAAGCTTTCTTT CVSTRTGVNTEAFF TRBJ1-1 TRBV2 TRBD1 .
TGTGCCAGCAGCCGCGACAGGGCAGATGAAAAACTGTTTTTT CASSRDRADEKLFF TRBJ1-4 TRBV2 TRBD1 many
TGCAGTGCTAGAGCGCCGACAGGGAGCTCCTACGAGCAGTACTTC CSARAPTGSSYEQYF TRBJ2-7 TRBV20-1 TRBD1 .
TGTGCCAGCAGTGAAGACCAAACGAACACCGGGGAGCTGTTTTTT CASSEDQTNTGELFF TRBJ2-2 TRBV25-1 . once
TGTGCCAGCAGCCAAGACCTGGCGGGAGGCCTCACCGGGGAGCTGTTTTTT CASSQDLAGGLTGELFF TRBJ2-2 TRBV3-1 TRBD2 .